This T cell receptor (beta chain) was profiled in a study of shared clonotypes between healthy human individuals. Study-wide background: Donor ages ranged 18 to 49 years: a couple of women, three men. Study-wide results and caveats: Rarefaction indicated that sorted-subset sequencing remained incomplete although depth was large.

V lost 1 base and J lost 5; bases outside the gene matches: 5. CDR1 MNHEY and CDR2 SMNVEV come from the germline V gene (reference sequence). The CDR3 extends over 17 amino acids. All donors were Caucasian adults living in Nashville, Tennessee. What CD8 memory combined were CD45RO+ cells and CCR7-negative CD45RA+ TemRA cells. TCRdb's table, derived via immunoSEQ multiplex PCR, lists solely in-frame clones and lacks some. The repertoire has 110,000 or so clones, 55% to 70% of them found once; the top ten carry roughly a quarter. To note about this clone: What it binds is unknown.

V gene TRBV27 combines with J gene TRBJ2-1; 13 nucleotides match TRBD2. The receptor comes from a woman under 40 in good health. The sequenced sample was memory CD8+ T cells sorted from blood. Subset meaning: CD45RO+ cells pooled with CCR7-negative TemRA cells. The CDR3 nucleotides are TGTGCCAGCAGTTTATATGGGACTAGCGGGACAAACAATGAGCAGTTCTTC. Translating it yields CASSLYGTSGTNNEQFF.